This T cell receptor (beta chain) was found in a study of yellow fever vaccine responses in identical twins. Study results and caveats: Twins' vaccine T cell responses reportedly seemed partly convergent and partly personalized.

Comment on this clonotype: Antigen unknown.

The CDR3 loop spans 16 amino acids. Trimming shortened V by 2 bases and J by 0 bases, and 14 bases separated the two germline ends. Per the germline V gene, CDR1 is SGHRS and CDR2 is YFSETQ. Each CDR3 protein gets one entry after TCRdb re-called the RT-PCR reads with MiXCR. The sample includes roughly 2,000 distinct CDR3 sequences, around 86% of them seen just once. The gene calls are TRBV5-1 and TRBJ1-2; a weak D match, TRBD1 (5 bases). The clonotype was recovered from a young woman who received the yellow fever vaccine. The starting material was T cells from blood (PBMCs), unsorted or a sorted subset (not recorded which), obtained before or after yellow fever vaccination (not recorded which). DNA of the CDR3: TGCGCCAGCAGCTTACAGCCGGGGGGTGCTAACTATGGCTACACCTTC. This codes for CASSLQPGGANYGYTF.